The 27 T cell receptor beta chains presented below share a single source sample, sequenced in a study of shared clonotypes between healthy human individuals. CD8 cells classed as naive were CD45RO-negative and positively selected for CCR7, excluding terminally differentiated effector memory CD45RA+ cells. Some clones are missing from TCRdb's copy, which holds only in-frame ones; the method was immunoSEQ multiplex PCR. There are under 2,000,000 clones in the sample; about 95% occur only once, and 1% to 1.5% lies in the top ten. Input material: naive CD8+ T cells sorted from blood. These receptors all stem from a man younger than 30 in good health.

Worth noting for this clone: This same CDR3 is encoded by further DNA sequences in the sample. As DNA, the CDR3 is TGCGCCAGCAGCCAAGATTCCGGCTACGAGCAGTACTTC. Translating it yields CASSQDSGYEQYF. The gene calls are TRBV4-3 and TRBJ2-7; D gene uncertain. Germline CDR1 is LGHNA and CDR2 is YSLEER. The CDR3 length is 13 residues. Trimming took off 0 bases at V and 3 bases at J, with 6 bases between the two ends.

V and J are TRBV27 and TRBJ1-5, with D unclear. V lost 4 bases to trimming and J lost 7 bases, with 11 bases between them. The CDR3 runs 13 residues. Germline CDR1 reads MNHEY; CDR2 reads SMNVEV (reference sequence). The CDR3 protein is CASSSGKEQPQHF. DNA for the CDR3: TGTGCCAGCAGTTCTGGGAAGGAACAGCCCCAGCATTTT.

The chain couples TRBV13 to TRBJ2-7; D not certain. The CDR3 has 13 residues. V dropped 7 bases and J dropped 0 bases, with 10 bases sitting between them. Germline CDR1 PRHDT, CDR2 FYEKMQ (reference sequence). In nucleotides, the CDR3 is TGTGCCAGCACCTGGTCCAACTCCTACGAGCAGTACTTC. It encodes CASTWSNSYEQYF.

V and J are TRBV21-1 and TRBJ2-7. TRBV21-1 is a pseudogene segment. The length of the CDR3 is 24 residues. CDR3 residues: CASSKGNPGLTHSSRQGYSYEQYF. As DNA, the CDR3 is TGTGCCAGCAGCAAAGGGAACCCGGGCCTTACTCATAGTTCCCGCCAAGGATATTCGTACGAGCAGTACTTC.

This clone was seen just once. CDR3 nucleotide sequence: TGTGCCAGCAGCTCCGGGATATACAATGAGCAGTTCTTC. It encodes CASSSGIYNEQFF. This rearrangement joins TRBV7-9 to TRBJ2-1; a weak D match, TRBD2 (5 bases). Germline V gives CDR1 SEHNR, CDR2 FQNEAQ (reference sequence). Trimming left V 4 bases short and J 4 bases short, with 8 bases between. The length of the CDR3 is 13 residues.

The chain couples TRBV28 to TRBJ2-7, with D perhaps given as TRBD1 or TRBD2 (5 bases each). This CDR3 has 13 residues. V lost 8 bases and J lost 1, with 12 bases in between. CDR1 and CDR2 (germline): MDHEN, SYDVKM. Here the CDR3 DNA reads TGTGCCAGCGGCCGGGACGGATCCTACGAGCAGTACTTC. This encodes CASGRDGSYEQYF.

CDR3 amino acids: CASSLTRGVSGLHF. CDR3 coding DNA: TGTGCCAGCAGTTTGACAAGGGGGGTCTCGGGTCTCCACTTT. The chain carries TRBV27 and TRBJ1-6; the D gene is possibly TRBD1 (6 bases). Germline assignment: CDR1 MNHEY and CDR2 SMNVEV (reference sequence). The germline V and J ends were trimmed by 3 bases and 16 bases, with 19 bases remaining between them. This CDR3 is 14 amino acids long.

Comments on this clone: The sample carries other DNA sequences with the same CDR3. The V and J genes are TRBV27 and TRBJ2-1; 7 nucleotides align to TRBD1. The trim removed 8 bases at V and 0 bases at J, leaving 4 bases unmatched. The germline V gene encodes CDR1 MNHEY and CDR2 SMNVEV (reference sequence). The CDR3 sequence is 14 residues long. The CDR3 loop reads CASGTDSSYNEQFF. The CDR3 nucleotides are TGTGCCAGCGGGACAGACAGCTCCTACAATGAGCAGTTCTTC.

The V call is TRBV7-9, the J call TRBJ2-5, with 7 bases identical to TRBD2. Germline lookup yields CDR1 SEHNR and CDR2 FQNEAQ (reference sequence). This CDR3 region has 15 residues. V dropped 3 bases and J dropped 1; count of bases not matched to a gene: 5. The CDR3 DNA follows: TGTGCCAGCAGCTTTGCCGGGACTACCCAAGAGACCCAGTACTTC. Protein: CASSFAGTTQETQYF.

The chain uses TRBV10-2 and TRBJ1-5; perhaps TRBD1 as D (6 bases). V lost 4 bases, J lost 0 bases, and 13 bases lay in between. CDR1 is WSHSY and CDR2 is SAAADI in the germline V gene. CDR3 length: 16 residues. In DNA form, the CDR3 reads TGCGCCAGCAGTGTAACGACAGGAGGTAGCAATCAGCCCCAGCATTTT. It codes for CASSVTTGGSNQPQHF.

The gene calls are TRBV27 and TRBJ2-7, with D possibly TRBD1 on 6 matching bases. Germline CDR1 reads MNHEY; CDR2 reads SMNVEV (reference sequence). CDR3 size: 15 residues. V lost 5 bases, J lost 2 bases, and 16 bases lay in between. The CDR3 sequence is CASSPYRESPYEQYF. Written as DNA, the CDR3 is TGTGCCAGCAGTCCCTACAGGGAGTCGCCCTACGAGCAGTACTTC.

Comment on this clone: At the DNA level, this CDR3 is encoded by other sequences in the same sample as well. The V call is TRBV7-9, the J call TRBJ2-3, with D possibly matching TRBD2 (5 bases). The CDR3 is 12 amino acids. Germline V gene sequence: CDR1 SEHNR, CDR2 FQNEAQ (reference sequence). V lost 1 base and J 6 bases, leaving 5 bases between the germline ends. CDR3 sequence reads: CASSLGEDTQYF. CDR3 sequence (DNA): TGTGCCAGCAGCTTAGGGGAGGATACGCAGTATTTT.

The chain couples TRBV7-6 to TRBJ2-1, with TRBD1 identical over 11 bases. The trim removed 5 bases at V and 4 bases at J, leaving 10 bases unmatched. The germline CDR1 and CDR2 sequences are SGHVS and FNYEAQ. The CDR3 consists of 17 residues. The CDR3 DNA reads as TGTGCCAGCAGCCCAGGGACAGGGGGTACGACATACAATGAGCAGTTCTTC. As protein: CASSPGTGGTTYNEQFF.

A few counts support this clone. The chain uses TRBV7-8 and TRBJ2-5; the D is unclear. CDR3 size: 13 residues. V lost 7 bases and J 3 bases, leaving 12 bases between the germline ends. Germline V gene sequence: CDR1 SGHVS, CDR2 FQNEAQ. CDR3 sequence reads: CASTTRRKETQYF. CDR3 sequence (DNA): TGTGCCAGCACCACGAGACGAAAAGAGACCCAGTACTTC.

V is TRBV5-6 and J is TRBJ1-2; D is uncertain. Trimming removed 0 bases at V and 7 bases at J, with 10 bases between. This CDR3 spans 13 amino acids. The V gene's germline CDR1 is SGHDT and CDR2 YYEEEE. The CDR3 nucleotides read TGTGCCAGCAGCTTGGATCTGGACGGTGGCTACACCTTC. It specifies CASSLDLDGGYTF.

To note about this clone: Other nucleotide sequences from this sample produce the same CDR3. The chain recombines TRBV27 with TRBJ1-1, with D unclear. V lost 0 bases and J 2 bases, leaving 4 bases between the germline ends. The CDR3 has 13 residues. CDR1 MNHEY and CDR2 SMNVEV come from the germline V gene (reference sequence). The CDR3 bases are TGTGCCAGCAGTTTATCGCCCAACACTGAAGCTTTCTTT. It translates to CASSLSPNTEAFF.

V is TRBV14 and J is TRBJ2-7; 9 positions agree with TRBD1. This CDR3 is built from 15 residues. Germline V CDR1 and CDR2: SGHDN, FVKESK. The V segment lost 5 bases and the J segment 5 bases; nucleotides outside the gene matches: 10. CDR3 region: CASSWGQGSLNEQYF. In DNA form, the CDR3 reads TGTGCCAGCAGCTGGGGACAGGGAAGCCTCAACGAGCAGTACTTC.

The CDR3 protein is CASSQDPGYGNTIYF. The CDR3 nucleotides are TGTGCCAGCAGCCAAGATCCTGGGTACGGGAACACCATATATTTT. The chain joins TRBV4-2 to TRBJ1-3; D gene uncertain. The germline CDR1 and CDR2 sequences are LGHNA and YNFKEQ. This CDR3 is built from 15 residues. The V gene lost 0 bases and the J gene lost 7 bases, with 13 bases spanning the gap.

As regards this clone: The identical CDR3 is also encoded by other nucleotide sequences in the sample. This chain joins TRBV9 and TRBJ2-1, with 10 bases identical to TRBD1. The CDR3 length is 13 residues. Trimming at V came to 2 bases and at J to 9 bases, leaving 2 bases not matched to a gene. The V gene's germline CDR1 is SGDLS and CDR2 YYNGEE. DNA for the CDR3: TGTGCCAGCAGCGTTGGGACAGGGGTTGAGCAGTTCTTC. The encoded protein is CASSVGTGVEQFF.

This chain's CDR3 is CASSSPGLAGGSSYEQYF. In DNA, the CDR3 is TGTGCCAGCAGTTCACCGGGACTAGCGGGGGGCAGCTCCTACGAGCAGTACTTC. The V gene is TRBV28, the J gene TRBJ2-7, with 15 bases matching TRBD2. CDR3 length: 18 amino acids. J lost 0 bases, V lost 4 bases, and 7 bases had no gene match. In germline, CDR1 is MDHEN, CDR2 SYDVKM.

The chain links TRBV11-2 to TRBJ2-7, with TRBD1 as a possible D gene (6 bases). Germline lookup yields CDR1 SGHAT and CDR2 FQNNGV. Trimming removed 0 bases at V and 5 bases at J, with 17 bases between. The CDR3 consists of 16 residues. The CDR3 nucleotides are TGTGCCAGCAGCTTAGACTCCCTAGGACAGCCACACGAGCAGTACTTC. The encoded protein is CASSLDSLGQPHEQYF. The full variable domain, completed using reference TRBV11-2 and TRBJ2-7, is EAGVAQSPRYKIIEKRQSVAFWCNPISGHATLYWYQQILGQGPKLLIQFQNNGVVDDSQLPKDRFSAERLKGVDSTLKIQPAKLEDSAVYLCASSLDSLGQPHEQYFGPGTRLTVT.

V and J are TRBV5-4 and TRBJ1-1, with D unclear. Germline V gives CDR1 SGHNT, CDR2 YYREEE (reference sequence). V lost 2 bases and J 2 bases, leaving 10 bases between the germline ends. The CDR3 is 14 amino acids. The CDR3: CASSFEPPNTEAFF. The CDR3, as DNA: TGTGCCAGCAGCTTCGAACCCCCCAACACTGAAGCTTTCTTT.

In this sample, this clone turned up once. The rearrangement joins TRBV28 to TRBJ2-7; 8 bases line up with TRBD1. The germline gives CDR1 MDHEN, CDR2 SYDVKM. V lost 6 bases to trimming and J lost 3 bases; unmatched junction nucleotides: 10. The CDR3 loop spans 15 amino acids. CDR3 amino acids: CASRLDREIGYEQYF. The CDR3, as DNA: TGTGCCAGCAGACTGGACAGGGAAATTGGCTACGAGCAGTACTTC.

The J gene is TRBJ2-5, the V gene TRBV14, with D hard to call. The length of the CDR3 is 14 residues. The V end lost 1 base, the J end lost 0 bases, and 6 bases lay between the germline ends. Germline CDR1 is SGHDN and CDR2 is FVKESK. CDR3 region: CASSQVVDQETQYF. The CDR3 DNA follows: TGTGCCAGCAGCCAAGTGGTGGACCAAGAGACCCAGTACTTC.

About this clone: The same CDR3 can be traced to other DNA sequences in this sample. The chain joins TRBV4-3 to TRBJ1-1; D remains ambiguous. V lost 4 bases, J lost 1 base, and 7 bases lay in between. This CDR3 has 13 amino acids. Looked up from germline, CDR1 is LGHNA and CDR2 is YSLEER. Written as DNA, the CDR3 is TGCGCCAGCAGCCCTCTAGAGAACACTGAAGCTTTCTTT. This sequence encodes CASSPLENTEAFF.

Concerning this clone itself: The sample contains more than one DNA sequence encoding this CDR3. The chain links TRBV4-1 to TRBJ1-1; D remains ambiguous. V lost 0 bases and J 4 bases, leaving 12 bases between the germline ends. CDR1 and CDR2 from the germline V gene are MGHRA and YSYEKL. The CDR3 runs to 15 residues. The CDR3 region has the DNA TGCGCCAGCAGCCAAGAAGAAGGAGTTGGCACTGAAGCTTTCTTT. Protein: CASSQEEGVGTEAFF.

The chain joins TRBV7-9 to TRBJ1-1; unclear D gene. CDR3 size: 11 residues. Germline values: CDR1 SEHNR, CDR2 FQNEAQ (reference sequence). V was pared by 9 bases and J by 8 bases, with 13 bases between. In DNA, the CDR3 is TGTGCCAGTACATCCGGCCCGGAAGCTTTCTTT. It translates to CASTSGPEAFF.